These T cell receptor beta chains were read from a single sample in a study of PD-L1 blockade in urothelial cancer. TCRdb's copy holds only in-frame clones and misses some; the assay was immunoSEQ multiplex PCR. Among under 95,000 clones, roughly 84% were seen once, and the ten largest hold roughly 2%. The material was PBMCs, obtained around atezolizumab (anti-PD-L1) treatment. These receptors all stem from a man in his 60s with urothelial cancer. CDR3s include the opening cysteine and the closing phenylalanine or tryptophan. Fields, in order: CDR3 DNA, CDR3 protein, D gene, J gene, V gene, CDR3 length, clone size. The D gene is left open where the match is weak. Expanded clones are given a class, and other clones once, few, many or no size at all.

TGCGCCAGCGCCGAGGGGGTCTATGGCTACACCTTC CASAEGVYGYTF - TRBJ1-2 TRBV5-1 12 -
TGTGCCAGCAGCAACACAGGGGGGAGGCCCTACGAGCAGTACTTC CASSNTGGRPYEQYF TRBD1 TRBJ2-7 TRBV5-4 15 -
TGTGCCTGGAGGGCCGGGGGGAGTGAGCAGTTCTTC CAWRAGGSEQFF TRBD2 TRBJ2-1 TRBV30 12 -
TGTGCCAGCAGCTTCGGTGGACAGGGTGAAAAACTGTTTTTT CASSFGGQGEKLFF TRBD1 TRBJ1-4 TRBV5-4 14 -
TGTGCCAGCAGCCCGGCTGGGACAGGAAAAGAATATGGCTACACCTTC CASSPAGTGKEYGYTF TRBD1 TRBJ1-2 TRBV7-9 16 -
TGTGTGGGCAGGTTGTGGGAGCAGTTCTTC CVGRLWEQFF - TRBJ2-1 TRBV28 10 -
TGCGCCAGCAGCTTGACTAGCGGGAGGGGAGATGAGCAGTTCTTC CASSLTSGRGDEQFF TRBD2 TRBJ2-1 TRBV5-1 15 -
TGTGCCAGCAGCCTACAGGGTCTCCAAGAGACCCAGTACTTC CASSLQGLQETQYF - TRBJ2-5 TRBV11-2 14 -
TGTGCCAGCTCACCACCGTTGTCCGGGACTGAAGCTTTCTTT CASSPPLSGTEAFF - TRBJ1-1 TRBV18 14 -
TGTGCCAGCAGCTTAGCGCGGGGTGAAGCTTTCTTT CASSLARGEAFF - TRBJ1-1 TRBV7-2 12 few
TGTGCCAGCAGCGTAGATGGCCAGGGGATCGACTATGGCTACACCTTC CASSVDGQGIDYGYTF - TRBJ1-2 TRBV9 16 -
TGCGCCAGCAGCATAACCGGGACAGTTACGGATGAGCAGTTCTTC CASSITGTVTDEQFF TRBD1 TRBJ2-1 TRBV5-1 15 -
TGTGCCAGCAGTTCGGCAGGGCCGAACTATGGCTACACCTTC CASSSAGPNYGYTF - TRBJ1-2 TRBV6-5 14 -
TGTGCCAGCAGCATACCGACCGGGACTAGCTCATACAATGAGCAGTTCTTC CASSIPTGTSSYNEQFF TRBD2 TRBJ2-1 TRBV11-2 17 -
TGTGCCAGCAGCTCCTACAGCACAGATACGCAGTATTTT CASSSYSTDTQYF - TRBJ2-3 TRBV5-4 13 -
TGTGCCAGCACGCCGGGACAGGGGGCATACGAGCAGTACTTC CASTPGQGAYEQYF TRBD1 TRBJ2-7 TRBV2 14 -
TGTGCCAGTAGTCTTGGACTAGCGGGAGATACGCAGTATTTT CASSLGLAGDTQYF TRBD2 TRBJ2-3 TRBV19 14 -
TGCAGCGTTGAAATACCGCCAGGATACAATGAGCAGTTCTTC CSVEIPPGYNEQFF - TRBJ2-1 TRBV29-1 14 once
TGCGCCAGCAGTGCTGGCAGCTCTGGAAACACCATATATTTT CASSAGSSGNTIYF - TRBJ1-3 TRBV10-1 14 -
TGTGCCAGTAGTATAGGACAGGGCAGAGATACGCAGTATTTT CASSIGQGRDTQYF TRBD1 TRBJ2-3 TRBV19 14 -
TGTGCCAGCAGCTTAGCCCAGAGAGTAGGGGGCTGGAGCAATGAGCAGTTCTTC CASSLAQRVGGWSNEQFF TRBD1 TRBJ2-1 TRBV7-8 18 -
TGTGCCAGCAGCTTTAGCCCCGACGTACAGGGCGACACCGGGGAGCTGTTTTTT CASSFSPDVQGDTGELFF - TRBJ2-2 TRBV9 18 once
TGTGCCAGCAAAATTGGGACAGATAACTATGGCTACACCTTC CASKIGTDNYGYTF TRBD1 TRBJ1-2 TRBV6-5 14 -
TGTGCCAGCAGCCGTAGGACAGGTCACGAGCAGTTCTTC CASSRRTGHEQFF TRBD1 TRBJ2-1 TRBV5-4 13 -
TGTGCCATCACTGGACAGGGGGCAGACGAGCAGTACTTC CAITGQGADEQYF TRBD1 TRBJ2-7 TRBV10-3 13 few
TGTGCCAGCAGTAACGGACAGGGGGCGACCGAGCAGTACTTC CASSNGQGATEQYF TRBD1 TRBJ2-7 TRBV6-5 14 -
TGTGCCAGCAGCTCACGAACAGGGGTCGGCACTGAAGCTTTCTTT CASSSRTGVGTEAFF TRBD1 TRBJ1-1 TRBV11-1 15 -
TGTGCCAGCTCAAGGGCGGGTCCTGAAAAACTGTTTTTT CASSRAGPEKLFF - TRBJ1-4 TRBV18 13 -
TGTGCCAGCAGGAGTACATTGCGGGGTGAGCAGTTCTTC CASRSTLRGEQFF - TRBJ2-1 TRBV6-5 13 -
TGCGCCAGCAGCCAAGGCCTTGGGGACTACCAGTACTTC CASSQGLGDYQYF TRBD2 TRBJ2-7 TRBV4-3 13 -
TGTGCCAGTAGTACGAACCCACGGAGTAACACTGAAGCTTTCTTT CASSTNPRSNTEAFF - TRBJ1-1 TRBV19 15 -
TGTGCCAGCAGCTTTCAAACAGGGGCTAATGAAAAACTGTTTTTT CASSFQTGANEKLFF TRBD1 TRBJ1-4 TRBV5-5 15 -
TGCGCCAGCAGTGGACAGGGCGGGACTGAAGCTTTCTTT CASSGQGGTEAFF TRBD1 TRBJ1-1 TRBV10-2 13 -
TGTGCCAGCTCACCACCGGACAGGGGTGTTACTGAAGCTTTCTTT CASSPPDRGVTEAFF TRBD1 TRBJ1-1 TRBV18 15 -
TGTGCCAGCAGTTATGGGGACAGGGGGACCTACGAGCAGTACTTC CASSYGDRGTYEQYF TRBD1 TRBJ2-7 TRBV6-5 15 -
TGTGCCAGCAGTTTGCAGGGGACCCTCCCAGATACGCAGTATTTT CASSLQGTLPDTQYF - TRBJ2-3 TRBV6-5 15 few
TGCGCCAGCAGCTTGTGGGGGCAAAAGGATTCACCCCTCCACTTT CASSLWGQKDSPLHF - TRBJ1-6 TRBV5-1 15 -
TGTGCCAGCAGCGACTCTATGCGCTACACCTTC CASSDSMRYTF - TRBJ1-2 TRBV11-2 11 -
TGTGCCAGCAGCTCCGGGACAGGGGTTGAAAAACTGTTTTTT CASSSGTGVEKLFF TRBD1 TRBJ1-4 TRBV5-4 14 -
TGTGCCAGCAGCTTGGGTGACAGGGGACGCCGCGAGCAGTACTTC CASSLGDRGRREQYF TRBD1 TRBJ2-7 TRBV5-5 15 -
TGTGCCAGCACCTCACCGACAGATGAAGCTTTCTTT CASTSPTDEAFF - TRBJ1-1 TRBV6-5 12 -
TGTGCCAGCAGTTTTCGAGGGAACACTGAAGCTTTCTTT CASSFRGNTEAFF - TRBJ1-1 TRBV11-2 13 -
TGCGCCAGCAGTCCCGTGCGGGGTAGGGGCACTGAAGCTTTCTTT CASSPVRGRGTEAFF - TRBJ1-1 TRBV4-3 15 -
TGTGCCAGCAGCCAAACCGGGACAGCGTCCACCGGGGAGCTGTTTTTT CASSQTGTASTGELFF TRBD1 TRBJ2-2 TRBV7-9 16 -
TGCGCCAGCAGCTCCGTGGGGGCCAACGTCCTGACTTTC CASSSVGANVLTF - TRBJ2-6 TRBV5-1 13 -
TGTGCCTGGGGACAGGTCATCACAGATACGCAGTATTTT CAWGQVITDTQYF TRBD1 TRBJ2-3 TRBV30 13 -
TGTGCCAGCAGTGCATACCCAGGAGGCGGGGAGACCCAGTACTTC CASSAYPGGGETQYF - TRBJ2-5 TRBV28 15 -
TGTGCCTGGGTAGCGGGGGGGCGAAATGAGCAGTTCTTC CAWVAGGRNEQFF TRBD2 TRBJ2-1 TRBV7-9 13 -
TGTGCCAGCAGTCCGAGCGGGAGGGCCGTCACCGGGGAGCTGTTTTTT CASSPSGRAVTGELFF TRBD2 TRBJ2-2 TRBV7-2 16 -
TGTGCCAGCTCAGGAACTGTTACTAGCGGGGGGCTCACAGATACGCAGTATTTT CASSGTVTSGGLTDTQYF TRBD2 TRBJ2-3 TRBV18 18 -
TGTGCCAGCAGCGAGACTGTCAATCAGCCCCAGCATTTT CASSETVNQPQHF - TRBJ1-5 TRBV6-5 13 once
TGTGCCAGCAGTTTCATCGGACAGGCCCCTGAAGCTTTCTTT CASSFIGQAPEAFF TRBD1 TRBJ1-1 TRBV6-5 14 once
TGTGCCAGTAGTATAGTAGCGGGTGGTTACGAGCAGTACTTC CASSIVAGGYEQYF TRBD2 TRBJ2-7 TRBV19 14 -
TGTGCCAGCTCACCCTACCAAGAGACCCAGTACTTC CASSPYQETQYF - TRBJ2-5 TRBV18 12 -
TGTGCCAGCAGCTTAGTGGCGGTACGGGGGACAGCTTTTCAAGAGACCCAGTACTTC CASSLVAVRGTAFQETQYF - TRBJ2-5 TRBV7-9 19 -
TGCGCCAGCAGCCAAGGGACTGTACCTGATACGCAGTATTTT CASSQGTVPDTQYF - TRBJ2-3 TRBV5-1 14 -
TGTGCCAGCAGTTACTGGGGGGGACGGATGAACACTGAAGCTTTCTTT CASSYWGGRMNTEAFF - TRBJ1-1 TRBV6-6 16 -
TGCGCCAGCAGCCTGAACAGGGGAGAGAACACTGAAGCTTTCTTT CASSLNRGENTEAFF TRBD1 TRBJ1-1 TRBV4-1 15 -
TGTGCCAGCAGCCCCCGTGTTCGCGGAGATAACGGGGAGCTGTTTTTT CASSPRVRGDNGELFF - TRBJ2-2 TRBV7-9 16 -